Shown below are 26 T cell receptor beta chains from a single sample sequenced in a study of cytomegalovirus exposure and HLA in healthy donors. The PCR employed 60 Vbeta primers together with 13 Jbeta primers. Sequencing used immunoSEQ multiplex PCR; TCRdb keeps in-frame clones, though not all of them. Among 120,000 to 150,000 clones listed, less than 65% were seen once. The specimen sequenced was PBMCs. Receptors were obtained from a woman aged 25-40 years in good health and CMV-seropositive.

The sample holds one count of this clone. J is TRBJ2-5 and V is TRBV29-1; 8 bases align to TRBD1. Germline loops: CDR1 SQVTM, CDR2 ANQGSEA. The CDR3 is made up of 13 amino acids. Trimming took 6 bases from V and 4 from J; bases not matched to a gene: 7. The CDR3 sequence is CSVRTGFLETQYF. The CDR3 coding sequence is TGCAGCGTGAGGACAGGGTTTCTAGAGACCCAGTACTTC.

The gene calls are TRBV28 and TRBJ1-2; possibly TRBD1 for D (6 bases). The length of the CDR3 is 13 residues. Trimming took off 6 bases at V and 8 bases at J, with 16 bases between the two ends. The germline V gene has CDR1 MDHEN and CDR2 SYDVKM. The CDR3 sequence: CASSSQGPWGYTF. The DNA for the CDR3 is TGTGCCAGCAGCTCCCAGGGGCCCTGGGGCTACACCTTC.

This chain links TRBV5-1 with TRBJ1-4; maybe TRBD1 (5 bases). The germline V and J ends were trimmed by 4 bases and 3 bases, with 13 bases remaining between them. CDR1 is SGHRS and CDR2 is YFSETQ in the germline V gene. There are 15 residues in the CDR3. CDR3 nucleotide sequence: TGCGCCAGCAGCCCCCAGGGCAGCGCTAATGAAAAACTGTTTTTT. The encoded protein is CASSPQGSANEKLFF.

This clone was seen a handful of times. This chain uses TRBV11-3 with TRBJ2-2, with D unresolved. V shed 5 bases and J shed 1 base, with 2 bases lying between them. The CDR3 consists of 12 residues. Germline V CDR1 and CDR2: SGHNT, YENEEA. CDR3 sequence (DNA): TGTGCCAGCAGCCTGAACACCGGGGAGCTGTTTTTT. Amino acid sequence: CASSLNTGELFF.

The chain recombines TRBV29-1 with TRBJ2-2; 7 bases agree with TRBD2. The CDR3 consists of 14 residues. Germline V gene data show CDR1 as SQVTM and CDR2 as ANQGSEA. The trim removed 8 bases at V and 0 bases at J, leaving 6 bases unmatched. The CDR3 protein is CSFIGGSNTGELFF. The CDR3 bases are TGCAGCTTTATCGGGGGGTCGAACACCGGGGAGCTGTTTTTT.

This clone was picked up a small number of times. The chain combines TRBV6-6 with TRBJ2-7; D is unresolved. Germline V lookup: CDR1 MNHNY, CDR2 SVGAGI (reference sequence). Trimming pared 0 bases from V and 0 bases from J, leaving 12 bases between. This CDR3 spans 16 amino acids. CDR3: CASSYSLGLTSYEQYF. The DNA for the CDR3 is TGTGCCAGCAGTTACTCGCTAGGCCTTACCTCCTACGAGCAGTACTTC.

This clone showed up just a few times. This chain uses TRBV5-8 with TRBJ1-4, with 7 positions matching TRBD1. The CDR3 extends over 15 amino acids. Trimming at V came to 2 bases and at J to 3 bases, leaving 4 bases not matched to a gene. Germline V gives CDR1 SGHTS, CDR2 YDEGEE. DNA for the CDR3: TGTGCCAGCAGCTTTGGTGGGACAGCTAATGAAAAACTGTTTTTT. This gives the protein CASSFGGTANEKLFF. The full variable domain, with the rest looked up from reference TRBV5-8 and TRBJ1-4, is EAGVTQSPTHLIKTRGQQATLRCSPISGHTSVYWYQQALGLGLQFLLWYDEGEERNRGNFPPRFSGRQFPNYSSELNVNALELEDSALYLCASSFGGTANEKLFFGSGTQLSVL.

The V and J genes are TRBV7-8 and TRBJ2-5, with TRBD2 matching 7 bases. CDR1 is SGHVS and CDR2 is FQNEAQ in the germline V gene. This CDR3 comprises 15 residues. V lost 1 base and J lost 4; bases outside the gene matches: 6. The CDR3, as DNA: TGTGCCAGCAGCTTAGGAAGGTGGGGGGGAGAGACCCAGTACTTC. Amino acid sequence: CASSLGRWGGETQYF.

V and J are TRBV5-1 and TRBJ1-1; D uncertain. The V gene's germline CDR1 is SGHRS and CDR2 YFSETQ. This CDR3 is 14 amino acids long. Trimming shortened V by 6 bases and J by 0 bases, and 12 bases separated the two germline ends. CDR3 nucleotides: TGCGCCAGCACCCTCAGTGTGATGAACACTGAAGCTTTCTTT. It specifies CASTLSVMNTEAFF.

The chain is built from TRBV7-6 and TRBJ2-1, with D perhaps matching TRBD2 (6 bases). CDR3 size: 18 residues. Per the germline V gene, CDR1 is SGHVS and CDR2 is FNYEAQ. Trimming removed 1 base at V and 3 bases at J, with 19 bases between. As DNA, the CDR3 is TGTGCCAGCAGCTTAGTAGGGACTTCGCCACCCTTCTACAATGAGCAGTTCTTC. Encoded protein: CASSLVGTSPPFYNEQFF.

Only a few counts were recorded for this clone. The chain couples TRBV6-6 to TRBJ2-7, with 7 positions matching TRBD1. Trimming took 8 bases from V and 3 from J; bases not matched to a gene: 7. CDR3 size: 13 residues. Germline V gene sequence: CDR1 MNHNY, CDR2 SVGAGI (reference sequence). The chain's CDR3 is CASGTGQIYEQYF. CDR3 bases: TGTGCCAGCGGAACGGGACAGATCTACGAGCAGTACTTC.

This clone has only one observation. The chain carries TRBV18 and TRBJ1-1; 8 bases align to TRBD1. The germline gives CDR1 KGHSH, CDR2 LQKENI. This CDR3 region has 14 residues. V dropped 3 bases and J dropped 3; count of bases not matched to a gene: 3. This CDR3 is CASSPQTGDTEAFF. The DNA for the CDR3 is TGTGCCAGCTCACCTCAGACAGGGGACACTGAAGCTTTCTTT.

The chain joins TRBV20-1 to TRBJ1-2; unclear D gene. CDR3 length: 11 residues. Trimming left V 3 bases short and J 4 bases short, with 6 bases between. Looked up from germline, CDR1 is DFQATT and CDR2 is SNEGSKA (reference sequence). Here the CDR3 DNA reads TGCAGTGCTAGGGCCGTCTATGGCTACACCTTC. Protein: CSARAVYGYTF.

The J gene is TRBJ2-5, the V gene TRBV29-1; D is unresolved. The germline V gene encodes CDR1 SQVTM and CDR2 ANQGSEA. Trimming cost V 8 bases and J 4 bases, with 14 bases left between them. The CDR3 has 12 amino acids. The CDR3 region has the DNA TGCAGCATACCTCGAGCGAGAGAGACCCAGTACTTC. Translation: CSIPRARETQYF. Drawing the rest from reference TRBV29-1 and TRBJ2-5, the complete variable domain is SAVISQKPSRDICQRGTSLTIQCQVDSQVTMMFWYRQQPGQSLTLIATANQGSEATYESGFVIDKFPISRPNLTFSTLTVSNMSPEDSSIYLCSIPRARETQYFGPGTRLLVL.

This chain joins TRBV14 and TRBJ2-5; weak D call: TRBD1 (6 bases). With 4 bases removed from V and 5 bases from J, the gap between germline ends came to 11 bases. Germline V gene data show CDR1 as SGHDN and CDR2 as FVKESK. The CDR3 covers 13 residues. The CDR3 region is CASSRGGEETQYF. The CDR3 region has the DNA TGTGCCAGCAGCCGAGGGGGAGAGGAGACCCAGTACTTC.

The V gene is TRBV18, the J gene TRBJ2-2; TRBD2 might be the D (6 bases). Trimming pared 5 bases from V and 2 bases from J, leaving 21 bases between. This CDR3 spans 18 amino acids. Looked up from germline, CDR1 is KGHSH and CDR2 is LQKENI. The CDR3 coding sequence is TGTGCCAGCTCAGATGACTCAGGACTTGCGGGAAACACCGGGGAGCTGTTTTTT. Translating gives CASSDDSGLAGNTGELFF. Filled out from reference TRBV18 and TRBJ2-2, the complete variable domain reads NAGVMQNPRHLVRRRGQEARLRCSPMKGHSHVYWYRQLPEEGLKFMVYLQKENIIDESGMPKERFSAEFPKEGPSILRIQQVVRGDSAAYFCASSDDSGLAGNTGELFFGEGSRLTVL.

The chain joins TRBV2 to TRBJ2-7, with 10 bases aligning to TRBD2. The germline gives CDR1 SNHLY, CDR2 FYNNEI. V was pared by 2 bases and J by 9 bases, with 19 bases of the junction left unmatched. The CDR3 is 18 amino acids. CDR3 protein: CASSEPRHGLADKIWQYF. CDR3 in DNA: TGTGCCAGCAGTGAACCTCGACACGGACTAGCGGATAAAATTTGGCAGTACTTC.

V usage is TRBV6-5 and J usage is TRBJ1-1; D is uncertain. From germline, CDR1 is MNHEY and CDR2 SVGAGI. The CDR3 length is 14 residues. The germline V and J ends were trimmed by 2 bases and 4 bases, with 11 bases remaining between them. CDR3 sequence (DNA): TGTGCCAGCAGTTACCTCGGAGGGTCCACTGAAGCTTTCTTT. Amino acids: CASSYLGGSTEAFF.

The chain combines TRBV7-3 with TRBJ1-2; D is ambiguous. The germline V and J ends were trimmed by 4 bases and 4 bases, with 10 bases remaining between them. Germline V CDR1 and CDR2: SGHTA, FQGTGA. The CDR3 loop spans 13 amino acids. In DNA, the CDR3 is TGTGCCAGCAGCTCCGACAATACCTATGGCTACACCTTC. Translated, it gives CASSSDNTYGYTF.

J is TRBJ2-3 and V is TRBV15; the D is unclear. The CDR3 contains 16 residues. V lost 0 bases and J lost 6, with 16 bases in between. Germline-derived CDR1 and CDR2 are LNHNV and YYDKDF (reference sequence). The CDR3 spells CATSRDQIGVSDTQYF. The DNA for the CDR3 is TGTGCCACCAGCAGAGATCAAATCGGAGTTTCGGATACGCAGTATTTT.

The chain recombines TRBV5-1 with TRBJ2-3; D might be TRBD1 (6 bases). Looked up from germline, CDR1 is SGHRS and CDR2 is YFSETQ. This CDR3 is built from 15 residues. V lost 1 base to trimming and J lost 2 bases, with 11 bases between them. CDR3 in DNA: TGCGCCAGCAGCTTGTGGTCAGGGGACACAGATACGCAGTATTTT. This gives the protein CASSLWSGDTDTQYF.

The chain combines TRBV2 with TRBJ2-5; 10 bases line up with TRBD2. Germline CDR1 SNHLY, CDR2 FYNNEI. CDR3 size: 14 residues. Trimming cost V 3 bases and J 4 bases; bases outside gene matches: 2. CDR3 amino acids: CASSERLAGETQYF. The CDR3 DNA is TGTGCCAGCAGTGAGCGACTAGCGGGAGAGACCCAGTACTTC.

V usage is TRBV2 and J usage is TRBJ1-1; tentative D call: TRBD1 (5 bases). V dropped 3 bases and J dropped 5 bases, with 13 bases sitting between them. The CDR3 has 14 amino acids. Per germline, CDR1 SNHLY and CDR2 FYNNEI. This chain's CDR3 is CASSDEAGGTEAFF. CDR3 nucleotides: TGTGCCAGCAGTGATGAAGCCGGGGGAACTGAAGCTTTCTTT.

This chain joins TRBV28 and TRBJ1-6, with D tentatively TRBD1 (6 bases). The CDR3 runs to 16 residues. V shed 3 bases and J shed 6 bases, with 15 bases lying between them. Germline V CDR1 and CDR2: MDHEN, SYDVKM. DNA of the CDR3: TGTGCCAGCAGTTTCAATTGGGGGGGCGTTAATTCACCCCTCCACTTT. This sequence encodes CASSFNWGGVNSPLHF. Full variable domain (remainder filled in from reference TRBV28 and TRBJ1-6): DVKVTQSSRYLVKRTGEKVFLECVQDMDHENMFWYRQDPGLGLRLIYFSYDVKMKEKGDIPEGYSVSREKKERFSLILESASTNQTSMYLCASSFNWGGVNSPLHFGNGTRLTVT.

The chain has TRBV7-9 and TRBJ2-1; 8 nucleotides agree with TRBD2. Trimming cost V 2 bases and J 9 bases; bases outside gene matches: 6. CDR1 and CDR2 from the germline V gene are SEHNR and FQNEAQ (reference sequence). CDR3 length: 14 residues. The CDR3 sequence: CASSLNYGGAEQFF. The DNA for the CDR3 is TGTGCCAGCAGCTTAAATTACGGGGGGGCTGAGCAGTTCTTC.

The chain combines TRBV25-1 with TRBJ2-3; D may be TRBD1 (6 bases). Germline V gene data show CDR1 as MGHDK and CDR2 as SYGVNS. V was shortened by 6 bases and J by 0 bases, with 16 bases between the two germline ends. The CDR3 spans 16 residues. The CDR3 region is CASSRGQSTSTDTQYF. The CDR3 DNA reads TGTGCCAGCAGCCGAGGACAGTCGACTAGCACAGATACGCAGTATTTT.